These 16 T cell receptor beta chains came from one sample sequenced in a study of shared T cell receptors in the human thymus. Sequenced by immunoSEQ multiplex PCR; TCRdb stores in-frame clones only, minus some. The sample shows 720,000 or so clones, 75% to 90% of them seen only once. In addition, the sample was reused for a study of human thymus T cells.

The sequencing sample was made of thymocytes. The source of these receptors is a girl less than two years old with a congenital heart defect.

This chain joins TRBV19 and TRBJ1-6; 8 nucleotides match TRBD1. The germline gives CDR1 LNHDA, CDR2 SQIVND (reference sequence). The CDR3 loop spans 16 amino acids. The J segment lost 9 bases and the V segment lost 6 bases, leaving 13 bases of the junction unmatched. CDR3 region: CASSLPQTGESSPLHF. The CDR3 bases are TGTGCCAGTAGCCTCCCTCAGACAGGGGAGAGTTCACCCCTCCACTTT.

The CDR3 loop is CASSDTGVGGYTF. CDR3 in DNA: TGTGCCAGCAGTGATACGGGGGTCGGTGGCTACACCTTC. The rearrangement links TRBV6-1 to TRBJ1-2, with a possible D match to TRBD1 (5 bases). Trimming removed 3 bases from V and 7 bases from J, with 12 bases in between. This CDR3 is built from 13 residues. CDR1 and CDR2 (germline): MNHNS, SASEGT.

The J gene is TRBJ1-5, the V gene TRBV10-2; maybe TRBD1 (5 bases). Trimming took 0 bases from V and 1 from J, leaving 13 bases between them. CDR3 size: 17 residues. Germline values: CDR1 WSHSY, CDR2 SAAADI. The CDR3 reads CASSESSWGGSNQPQHF. CDR3 DNA: TGCGCCAGCAGTGAGTCGAGTTGGGGGGGAAGCAATCAGCCCCAGCATTTT.

This clone was seen a single time. V usage is TRBV5-4 and J usage is TRBJ2-5, with D perhaps matching TRBD2 (6 bases). The CDR3 loop spans 15 amino acids. The V end lost 5 bases, the J end lost 0 bases, and 14 bases lay between the germline ends. Germline V gives CDR1 SGHNT, CDR2 YYREEE (reference sequence). CDR3 loop: CASRRDSSYQETQYF. CDR3 bases: TGTGCCAGCAGGCGGGACTCCTCGTACCAAGAGACCCAGTACTTC.

Comments on this clone: Other DNA sequences from this sample encode an identical CDR3 as well. J is TRBJ2-2 and V is TRBV30, with D maybe TRBD2 (6 bases). V shed 5 bases and J shed 4 bases, with 20 bases lying between them. The CDR3 has 16 residues. The germline gives CDR1 GTSNPN, CDR2 SVGIG (reference sequence). CDR3 loop: CAWGGGAVFPTGELFF. In DNA form, the CDR3 reads TGTGCCTGGGGGGGAGGAGCGGTTTTCCCCACCGGGGAGCTGTTTTTT. The variable domain in full, completed from reference TRBV30 and TRBJ2-2, reads SQTIHQWPATLVQPVGSPLSLECTVEGTSNPNLYWYRQAAGRGLQLLFYSVGIGQISSEVPQNLSASRPQDRQFILSSKKLLLSDSGFYLCAWGGGAVFPTGELFFGEGSRLTVL.

The rearrangement links TRBV5-6 to TRBJ2-7; possibly TRBD1 for D (6 bases). CDR1 and CDR2 from the germline V gene are SGHDT and YYEEEE. The CDR3 extends over 14 amino acids. V lost 0 bases to trimming and J lost 2 bases, with 9 bases between them. The CDR3 region has the DNA TGTGCCAGCAGCTTGGGTGGGACAACCTACGAGCAGTACTTC. It translates to CASSLGGTTYEQYF.

CDR3 in DNA: TGTGCCGGAGGGGCAGGGGGCGGGCAGTTCTTC. This codes for CAGGAGGGQFF. The chain has TRBV28 and TRBJ2-1; 8 bases line up with TRBD1. V shed 11 bases and J 12 bases; nucleotides not matched to a gene: 9. The CDR3 sequence is 11 residues long. Germline V gene lookup returns CDR1 MDHEN and CDR2 SYDVKM.

This rearrangement joins TRBV4-3 to TRBJ2-1; 8 nucleotides align to TRBD2. CDR3 size: 17 residues. Germline values: CDR1 LGHNA, CDR2 YSLEER. Trimming took 4 bases from V and 9 from J; bases not matched to a gene: 17. The CDR3 region is CASSLLKRASGWGEQFF. DNA for the CDR3: TGCGCCAGCAGCCTATTAAAGCGGGCTAGCGGGTGGGGTGAGCAGTTCTTC.

The chain is built from TRBV5-3 and TRBJ2-3; 9 nucleotides align to TRBD1. TRBV5-3 is noted as an ORF with a role that remains uncertain. V shed 5 bases, J shed 6 bases, and the junction held 22 bases outside the gene matches. The CDR3 is 19 residues long. The CDR3 here is CARRSRDRDVDVPPDTQYF. Here the CDR3 DNA reads TGTGCCAGAAGAAGCCGGGACAGGGACGTGGACGTACCACCCGATACGCAGTATTTT.

The V and J genes are TRBV28 and TRBJ2-5, with D possibly TRBD2 on 6 matching bases. The CDR3 is made up of 16 amino acids. V shed 3 bases and J shed 2 bases, with 16 bases lying between them. From germline, CDR1 is MDHEN and CDR2 SYDVKM. This CDR3 reads CASSFVRGTKQETQYF. Here the CDR3 DNA reads TGTGCCAGCAGTTTCGTGCGGGGCACAAAGCAAGAGACCCAGTACTTC. The complete variable domain, with remaining parts taken from reference TRBV28 and TRBJ2-5, reads DVKVTQSSRYLVKRTGEKVFLECVQDMDHENMFWYRQDPGLGLRLIYFSYDVKMKEKGDIPEGYSVSREKKERFSLILESASTNQTSMYLCASSFVRGTKQETQYFGPGTRLLVL.

The chain combines TRBV6-5 with TRBJ1-1; TRBD1 might be the D (6 bases). The CDR3 loop spans 12 amino acids. Trimming left V 7 bases short and J 8 bases short, with 14 bases between. The V gene's germline CDR1 is MNHEY and CDR2 SVGAGI. CDR3 region: CASTRGGQEAFF. The CDR3 DNA follows: TGTGCCAGCACTAGGGGGGGGCAGGAAGCTTTCTTT.

The rearrangement uses TRBV30 and TRBJ1-1, with a possible D match to TRBD1 (5 bases). This CDR3 is 21 amino acids long. Germline V gene lookup returns CDR1 GTSNPN and CDR2 SVGIG (reference sequence). V gave up 0 bases and J gave up 3 bases, with 32 bases separating them. Here the CDR3 DNA reads TGTGCCTGGAGTGTAAAGGGGTGGTGTAGGCAGGGAGGTTTAAAATACACTGAAGCTTTCTTT. As protein: CAWSVKGWCRQGGLKYTEAFF.

The CDR3 DNA reads TGTGCCAGTAGTAGGACTAGCCTCACAGATACGCAGTATTTT. Translating gives CASSRTSLTDTQYF. The V gene is TRBV19, the J gene TRBJ2-3; 8 bases agree with TRBD2. J was trimmed by 2 bases and V by 4 bases; bases with no gene match: 2. The CDR3 is 14 residues long. Germline lookup yields CDR1 LNHDA and CDR2 SQIVND (reference sequence).

The chain is built from TRBV6-5 and TRBJ2-7; the D gene is possibly TRBD2 (6 bases). V was clipped by 5 bases and J by 5 bases, with 10 bases between them. Germline loops: CDR1 MNHEY, CDR2 SVGAGI. This CDR3 region has 12 residues. CDR3 sequence reads: CASSDRRDEQYF. As DNA, the CDR3 is TGTGCCAGCAGTGATAGGAGGGACGAGCAGTACTTC.

This CDR3 reads CASTAENSRNYGYTF. As DNA, the CDR3 is TGTGCCAGCACTGCGGAAAATTCTCGAAACTATGGCTACACCTTC. The V and J genes are TRBV5-6 and TRBJ1-2; D call uncertain. Germline V gene data show CDR1 as SGHDT and CDR2 as YYEEEE. The CDR3 runs 15 residues. V lost 6 bases and J 2 bases, leaving 17 bases between the germline ends.

Only one count was recorded for this clone. Additional DNA sequences in this sample encode the identical CDR3. The chain combines TRBV10-2 with TRBJ2-2, with 10 bases fitting TRBD2. V gave up 8 bases and J gave up 3 bases; unmatched junction bases: 9. In germline, CDR1 is WSHSY, CDR2 SAAADI. The CDR3 totals 16 residues. The CDR3 reads CASLVQRGGHTGELFF. The CDR3 DNA reads as TGCGCCAGCCTTGTACAGCGGGGGGGCCACACCGGGGAGCTGTTTTTT.